The entry that follows covers one T cell receptor (beta chain) sequence. What antigen it recognizes has not been identified. No per-base quality is available; no much larger clone lies one base away. This entry comes from a study of cytomegalovirus exposure and HLA in healthy donors (dated by TCRdb to 2015 to 2018). A note on the overall study: According to an earlier analysis of 587 of the donors, about 179 million T cells yielded 117 million unique TCR beta sequences and about 300 Gb of sequence data. An early release that covered 500 to 800 HLA-typed donors contained about 300 gigabases of sequencing data and some 87 million unique TCR sequences. Of the 300 to 400 genotyped donors, 65% to 90% fell in the genetic ancestry cluster associated with self-reported Caucasian donors. The study aimed to test whether cataloging public T cell receptors could reveal signatures of past pathogen exposure. The study used immunosequencing to profile the T cell repertoires of 666 subjects and linked those repertoires to cytomegalovirus serostatus. Besides the first cohort of about 730 subjects, a separate validation cohort made up of 120 different subjects was used. To predict cytomegalovirus infection status, the study combined high-throughput TCR immunosequencing, statistical association of individual TCRs with disease status, and machine learning. A later analysis re-examined previously published TCR beta repertoires from more than 600 donors and added high-resolution HLA genotyping to investigate patterns of TCR occurrence. The later analysis used no new phenotypic data to find candidate immune exposures, relying instead on TCR beta sequences and their occurrence across donors. An earlier analysis of 500 to 750 of the donors applied high-throughput TCR beta sequencing to assess whether each TCR beta V gene segment acted as functional or pseudogenic. Alongside the repertoire data, information on donor age, sex, ethnicity and CMV serostatus was compiled. In a later genetic analysis, genome-wide SNP genotypes for about 65% of the 666 donors were used, and that subset was treated as a discovery cohort. Every discovery cohort repertoire had been produced on one sequencing platform. HLA typing included class I and class II loci at four-digit resolution. Typing coverage varied by locus: roughly 620-640 donors for A, B, C, DRB1 and DQB1; roughly 560 for DQA1; nearly 610 for DPA1; more than 450 for DPB1. About 5 DR-DQ haplotypes were handled as single units for association and clustering, since linkage in the cohort was strong. On average, 235,054 unique TCR beta nucleotide sequences were sequenced per donor among some 430 genotyped donors of the cohort, with about 17% of those sequences being non-productive.

The cohort was made up of 666 healthy bone marrow donors. Cohort members were all nominally healthy when sampled, although unrecorded immune exposures were likely present. The donor was CMV seronegative and was included in the group of several hundred seronegative cohort members. A peripheral blood sample was collected from each donor, and TCR beta sequencing was performed on peripheral blood mononuclear cells. Genomic DNA was extracted from the blood cell samples with the Qiagen DNeasy Blood Extraction Kit. The method behind the library was the immunoSEQ multiplex PCR assay. A mixture of 60 forward primers for TCR Vbeta segments and 13 reverse primers for TCR Jbeta segments was used in the multiplex PCR. The CDR3 region of rearranged TCR beta genes was amplified from genomic DNA by a multiplex PCR assay. Amplified TCR beta libraries were sequenced as 87-base-pair reads on the Illumina HiSeq System. The authors' pipeline ran thus. In a later analysis, roughly 80 million unique TCR beta chains were counted across the roughly 670 repertoires, and roughly 11 million of these chains were shared by at least two donors. Raw reads were error-corrected and collapsed into unique sequences with a nearest-neighbor algorithm that merged closely related sequences to remove PCR and sequencing errors. V, D and J gene segments were assigned by aligning CDR3 sequences to IMGT reference sequences. For a sequence to be retained, a match of at least six nucleotides was required to both a V gene segment and a J gene segment. A rearrangement was called productive if the CDR3 had no stop codons and remained in frame with V and J, and every other rearrangement was called non-productive. Following IMGT convention, CDR3 was defined as the stretch from the second conserved V-encoded cysteine to the conserved J-encoded phenylalanine. The earlier analysis of approximately 590 of the donors excluded any sequence lacking an unambiguous match to a single V gene segment. An earlier analysis of several hundred of the donors classified V segments as functional when productive rearrangements were above 56.7% and as segregating when the standard deviation between donors was above 5%. A statistical classification framework was developed to diagnose cytomegalovirus status using the catalog of TCR beta chain sequences. A later analysis assigned V and J genes by comparing TCR nucleotide sequences with IMGT/GENE-DB human TR gene sequences. Using the TCRdist pipeline, a later analysis assigned CDR3 sequences along with most-parsimonious VDJ recombination scenarios. In a later analysis, each TCR beta chain was defined by its CDR3 amino acid sequence together with its V-gene family, and reads lacking a unique V-gene family were excluded. A later analysis removed over 500 highly shared, low-generation-probability nucleotide sequences to deal with suspected cross-contamination and a sequencing artifact. For each public chain, a later analysis derived a clonal expansion index from normalized ranks of inferred template counts within each repertoire. Generation probabilities in a later analysis came from a VDJ recombination model fitted to out-of-frame rearrangements, and those results were checked against IGoR. A later analysis scored TCR-TCR, TCR-HLA and TCR-CMV co-occurrence with hypergeometric tests, applying a repertoire-size bias correction to TCR pairs. False discovery rates were estimated in a later analysis by permuting HLA or CMV assignments 20 times. In a later analysis, co-occurring TCRs were grouped using DBSCAN, with TCRdist sequence similarity added in when clustering inside HLA-allele-positive subsets. Repertoires with fewer than 30,000 or more than 120,000 public chains, plus five repertoires with anomalous nucleotide sharing, were excluded from co-occurrence clustering. The immuneACCESS repertoire file appears here via TCRdb, limited to in-frame rearrangements. These files lack a portion of the clones; in checked studies, under half of the deficit traces to unresolved V genes, and the cause of the others is not known. V and J calls and clone size come straight from that table; D and trimming were deduced from the DNA. The sample contains 150,000 to 200,000 clones, 82% of them found a single time. The ten largest clones take up approximately 0.47% of the sample.

Overall study results and their limits: Immune exposure information for the cohort was limited to CMV serostatus. Because HLA typing was missing for some donors at each locus, association tests included only the typed subset. A cluster of highly shared sequence variants was judged likely to represent a technical artifact of the sequencing pipeline. In vitro tests confirmed that a few of the cytomegalovirus-associated TCR beta chains recognize cytomegalovirus antigens. The study listed 150 to 200 TCR beta chains as associated with cytomegalovirus. In a later analysis, most CMV-associated TCR beta chains were found to appear HLA-restricted, with HLA associations seemingly driven largely by CMV exposure. In a later genetic analysis, a missense DCLRE1C variant was associated with V-gene and J-gene trimming of TCR beta chains, and the association was replicated in an independent cohort. When HLA alleles, especially DR and DQ, strongly co-occurred, TCR associations were difficult to assign to individual alleles. Only TCR beta chains were sequenced in this cohort, and the absence of alpha or paired-chain data limited detectable features. The authors suggested that the approach could potentially be generalized to other disease states and immunological phenotypes. Across donors, most TCR sequences were observed very rarely, whereas some public TCRs were present in many individuals. The presence/absence analyses assumed that sequencing depth was roughly uniform across donors, and that assumption may not be true. The classifier was reported to diagnose cytomegalovirus status with high specificity and sensitivity in both the original cohort and the validation cohort. A later genetic analysis reported fewer N-insertions in productive TCRs among donors in an Asian-associated ancestry cluster than the roughly 700-donor mean. A further reported finding was that TCR beta sequences accurately predicted the HLA-A and HLA-B alleles for most subjects in the first cohort. An earlier analysis of around 540 of the donors showed that most TCR beta V segments appeared in productive rearrangements either about 87% or about 30% of the time, which broadly matched IMGT annotations. A later analysis associated 15,000 to 20,000 TCR beta sequences with specific HLA alleles at a false discovery rate of 0.05. A later analysis found that TCR association rates varied across HLA loci, with DRB1 alleles showing the most associated TCRs and HLA-C alleles the fewest. A later analysis found that HLA-associated TCR beta chains were more clonally expanded and had lower generation probabilities than equally common non-associated chains. Because counts were too low, around 18 rarely observed V segments, including chromosome 9 orphons, were left out of the earlier analysis of approximately 500 of the donors. Linkage disequilibrium might explain the correlated functional status among segregating V segments, but an unknown experimental factor could not be excluded. Several of the top co-occurrence clusters appeared to be linked to parvovirus B19, influenza, CMV and Epstein-Barr virus, according to a later analysis. Because the 87-base-pair reads could not distinguish some IMGT-functional V segments, including TRBV6-2 and TRBV6-3, those segments were excluded.

The germline V gene provides CDR1 SGHRS and CDR2 YFSETQ. CDR3 length: 16 amino acids, cysteine to phenylalanine. The only DNA kept is the CDR3, 48 bases in frame from the first base. Compared with germline, V lacks 0 bases and J lacks 0 bases; bases without a gene match: 4. The chain was built from TRBV5-1 and TRBJ2-7, with 9 junctional bases fitting TRBD2. The sequence was collected from a woman between 50 and 59 years old in good health and CMV-seronegative. Specimen: PBMCs. CDR3 region: CASSLASGTFSYEQYF. In nucleotides, the sequence is TGCGCCAGCAGCTTGGCTAGCGGGACCTTCTCCTACGAGCAGTACTTC.